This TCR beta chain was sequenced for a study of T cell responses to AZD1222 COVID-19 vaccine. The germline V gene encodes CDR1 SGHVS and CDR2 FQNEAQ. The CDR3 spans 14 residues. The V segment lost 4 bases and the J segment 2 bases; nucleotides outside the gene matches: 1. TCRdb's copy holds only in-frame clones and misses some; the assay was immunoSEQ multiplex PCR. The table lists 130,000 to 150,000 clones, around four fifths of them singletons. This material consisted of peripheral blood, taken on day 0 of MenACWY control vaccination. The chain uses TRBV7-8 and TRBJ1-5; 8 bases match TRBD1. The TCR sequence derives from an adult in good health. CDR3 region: CASSSGQGNQPQHF. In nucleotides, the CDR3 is TGTGCCAGCAGCTCGGGACAGGGCAATCAGCCCCAGCATTTT.